The 19 T cell receptor beta chains presented below share a single source sample, sequenced in a study of post-analysis software for immune sequencing data. These TCRs' antigens remain unknown. The study's findings and limits: In patients, TRBV5-6, TRBV5-1 and TRBV20-1 belonged to five TRBV segments found more frequently than in controls.

Unique-molecular-identifier-tagged TCR beta cDNA libraries were used. TCRdb reprocessed the PCR reads via MiXCR and lists one record per CDR3 protein. The table lists about 400,000 distinct CDR3 sequences, 30% to 45% of them singletons, with roughly an eighth in the top ten. Sequenced input: blood. These receptors were obtained from a girl between 5 and 17 years old with multiple sclerosis.

This clonotype was seen a few times. V is TRBV11-2 and J is TRBJ2-1, with D possibly TRBD2 on 5 matching bases. Germline values: CDR1 SGHAT, CDR2 FQNNGV. Trimming shortened V by 3 bases and J by 6 bases, and 12 bases separated the two germline ends. The CDR3 extends over 14 amino acids. CDR3 region: CASSFQTRANEQFF. The CDR3 DNA reads as TGTGCCAGCAGCTTCCAGACGCGGGCCAATGAGCAGTTCTTC.

This clonotype has a single count. The germline gene is not matched at one end of the junction; a read error may be the cause. This chain uses TRBV27 with TRBJ1-2; D gene ambiguous. Germline-derived CDR1 and CDR2 are MNHEY and SMNVEV (reference sequence). This CDR3 spans 14 amino acids. The CDR3 coding sequence is TGTGCCAGCAGTTTATCGTTACCCATTTATGGCTACGCCTTC. Protein product: CASSLSLPIYGYAF.

The genes are TRBV3-1 and TRBJ1-4; D unclear. CDR3 size: 13 residues. Trimming removed 1 base from V and 7 bases from J, with 7 bases in between. Germline V gene data show CDR1 as LGHDT and CDR2 as YNNKEL (reference sequence). The CDR3 DNA sequence: TGTGCCAGCAGCCAAGTTGTATGTGAAAAACTGTTTTTT. This gives the protein CASSQVVCEKLFF.

This clonotype has a handful of counts. The chain couples TRBV6-5 to TRBJ2-1, with D possibly being TRBD1 (6 bases). V was shortened by 4 bases and J by 0 bases, with 16 bases between the two germline ends. This CDR3 has 17 amino acids. Germline loops: CDR1 MNHEY, CDR2 SVGAGI. The CDR3: CASSFTGPPSSYNEQFF. For the CDR3, the DNA is TGTGCCAGCAGTTTCACAGGGCCCCCGAGCTCCTACAATGAGCAGTTCTTC.

The chain has TRBV6-6 and TRBJ1-2, with 10 positions matching TRBD1. The CDR3 consists of 16 residues. After removal of 9 bases from V and 6 bases from J, the junction contained 16 bases not matched to a gene. Germline V gene data show CDR1 as MNHNY and CDR2 as SVGAGI (reference sequence). The CDR3 reads CASFRDRGFSSDGYTF. In DNA, the CDR3 is TGTGCCAGTTTCCGGGACAGGGGATTTAGTTCGGATGGCTACACCTTC.

In this sample, this clonotype turned up a few times. The chain carries TRBV9 and TRBJ2-1; 10 bases are a match to TRBD2. The CDR3 has 16 residues. V was clipped by 0 bases and J by 8 bases; unmatched bases: 8. The germline CDR1 and CDR2 sequences are SGDLS and YYNGEE. CDR3 loop: CASSVAGGLARDEQFF. DNA of the CDR3: TGTGCCAGCAGCGTAGCGGGGGGACTAGCGCGCGATGAGCAGTTCTTC.

The chain employs TRBV20-1 and TRBJ1-2; D might be TRBD1 (6 bases). Germline V gene data show CDR1 as DFQATT and CDR2 as SNEGSKA (reference sequence). The V end was cut by 3 bases, the J end by 8 bases, with 13 bases between. The CDR3 spans 12 residues. CDR3 region: CSASPTGFGYTF. The CDR3 region has the DNA TGCAGTGCTAGCCCTACAGGGTTCGGCTACACCTTC.

V gene TRBV11-1 combines with J gene TRBJ2-1, with 7 bases fitting TRBD2. V gave up 9 bases and J gave up 5 bases; unmatched junction bases: 13. Germline lookup yields CDR1 SGHAT and CDR2 FQDESV (reference sequence). This CDR3 contains 15 residues. The CDR3 DNA follows: TGTGCCAGTAGCCCCGGGGGGACTCTTAACAATGAGCAGTTCTTC. Translated: CASSPGGTLNNEQFF. Combining the CDR3 with reference TRBV11-1 and TRBJ2-1 gives the whole variable domain EAEVAQSPRYKITEKSQAVAFWCDPISGHATLYWYRQILGQGPELLVQFQDESVVDDSQLPKDRFSAERLKGVDSTLKIQPAELGDSAMYLCASSPGGTLNNEQFFGPGTRLTVL.

The chain employs TRBV5-6 and TRBJ1-2; 11 bases align to TRBD1. This CDR3 is 13 amino acids long. The germline V gene encodes CDR1 SGHDT and CDR2 YYEEEE. V shed 4 bases, J shed 6 bases, and the junction held 2 bases outside the gene matches. In DNA form, the CDR3 reads TGTGCCAGCAGCCAGGACAGGGGGCATGGCTACACCTTC. This encodes CASSQDRGHGYTF.

The chain couples TRBV2 to TRBJ2-7; TRBD2 aligns across 9 bases. V shed 0 bases and J 0 bases; nucleotides not matched to a gene: 9. The CDR3 runs to 18 residues. CDR1 and CDR2 from the germline V gene are SNHLY and FYNNEI. CDR3 sequence reads: CASSEATLAGLHSYEQYF. The DNA of the CDR3 is TGTGCCAGCAGTGAAGCGACCCTAGCGGGGTTACACTCCTACGAGCAGTACTTC.

There are a few counts of this clonotype. The V call is TRBV7-9, the J call TRBJ1-2; TRBD1 is a possible D gene (5 bases). CDR1 is SEHNR and CDR2 is FQNEAQ in the germline V gene (reference sequence). The CDR3 is 15 residues long. V was clipped by 1 base and J by 8 bases, with 17 bases between them. CDR3 bases: TGTGCCAGCAGCTTAGGGAGGGAGCAGGGAGACGGCTACACCTTC. Translated, it gives CASSLGREQGDGYTF.

The gene calls are TRBV6-5 and TRBJ2-1; TRBD2 aligns across 10 bases. This CDR3 is built from 15 residues. Germline values: CDR1 MNHEY, CDR2 SVGAGI. After removal of 6 bases from V and 6 bases from J, the junction contained 8 bases not matched to a gene. DNA of the CDR3: TGTGCCAGCAGCCTAACTAGCGGGGTTCTCAATGAGCAGTTCTTC. It encodes CASSLTSGVLNEQFF.

This sequence joins TRBV29-1 and TRBJ2-7, with 10 nucleotides matching TRBD1. This CDR3 has 13 amino acids. The trim removed 5 bases at V and 3 bases at J, leaving 4 bases unmatched. Germline assignment: CDR1 SQVTM and CDR2 ANQGSEA. The CDR3, as DNA: TGCAGCGTTTTGGGACAGGGGAGCTACGAGCAGTACTTC. Translated, it gives CSVLGQGSYEQYF.

The chain uses TRBV3-1 and TRBJ1-1; no definite D call. Germline V lookup: CDR1 LGHDT, CDR2 YNNKEL (reference sequence). V gave up 2 bases and J gave up 1 base, with 8 bases separating them. CDR3 length: 14 amino acids. The CDR3 DNA is TGTGCCAGCAGCCAACGGGGAAGGAACACTGAAGCTTTCTTT. It specifies CASSQRGRNTEAFF.

The CDR3 DNA reads as TGCGCCAGCAGCGATGTCTCCATCGGTGAGCAGTTCTTC. The encoded protein is CASSDVSIGEQFF. The J gene is TRBJ2-1, the V gene TRBV5-1; D unclear. CDR3 size: 13 residues. Germline values: CDR1 SGHRS, CDR2 YFSETQ. The V gene lost 4 bases and the J gene lost 9 bases, with 14 bases spanning the gap.

CDR3 protein: CSVGSGNTEAFF. The CDR3, as DNA: TGCAGCGTTGGTTCGGGTAACACTGAAGCTTTCTTT. The gene calls are TRBV29-1 and TRBJ1-1; D uncertain. The ends were cut back, 4 bases at V and 2 bases at J, with 8 bases in the middle. Germline CDR1 reads SQVTM; CDR2 reads ANQGSEA. This CDR3 has 12 residues.

The sample holds many counts of this clonotype. The CDR3 DNA is TGTGCCAGCAGCCGTGATGGGCGTACGCAGTATTTT. This sequence encodes CASSRDGRTQYF. This chain connects TRBV12-3 or TRBV12-4 to TRBJ2-3; D not certain. The CDR3 has 12 amino acids. Trimming removed 6 bases from V and 8 bases from J, with 12 bases in between.

This clonotype appeared a few times. Relative to the germline gene, one junction end is altered; a read error may explain this. The chain employs TRBV6-5 and TRBJ1-1; a weak D match, TRBD1 (5 bases). The CDR3 extends over 15 amino acids. Per the germline V gene, CDR1 is MNHEY and CDR2 is SVGAGI. CDR3: CASSPTGRLNTEAFF. CDR3 DNA sequence: TGTGCCAGCAGTCCGACGGGACGGCTGAACACTGAGGCTTTCTTT.

Concerning this clonotype itself: With a much larger clone just one base away, this may be a read error. J is TRBJ2-3 and V is TRBV20-1; D uncertain. The germline V and J ends were trimmed by 6 bases and 0 bases, with 10 bases remaining between them. The germline V gene encodes CDR1 DFQATT and CDR2 SNEGSKA (reference sequence). This CDR3 spans 13 amino acids. The CDR3 DNA sequence: TGCAGTGCCCCTAGACCCAGCACAGATACGCAGTATTTT. It codes for CSAPRPSTDTQYF.